The present TCR beta chain was sequenced within a study of a mutant IDH1 vaccine in newly diagnosed glioma. A few counts support this clone. Its antigen is unidentified. Clones were sequenced by immunoSEQ multiplex PCR, and TCRdb holds only the in-frame ones, with some missing. The sample contains fewer than 35,000 clones, 84% of which appear only once. Time point in this sample: week 47, end of study. Doses consisted of 300 ug of mutant IDH1 20-mer peptide each, paired with topical imiquimod. This receptor was taken from a man under 40 with glioma. Sample: PBMCs, taken from a glioma patient whose treatment included an IDH1 peptide vaccine.

The CDR3 is CASTIGRGQGTEAFF. CDR3 DNA: TGTGCCAGTACCATCGGACGGGGTCAGGGCACTGAAGCTTTCTTT. This rearrangement joins TRBV19 to TRBJ1-1, with D maybe TRBD1 (5 bases). Trimming cost V 7 bases and J 4 bases, with 19 bases left between them. Germline values: CDR1 LNHDA, CDR2 SQIVND (reference sequence). This CDR3 spans 15 amino acids.